The 25 T cell receptor beta chains below come from one sample, sequenced in a study of cytomegalovirus exposure and HLA in healthy donors (dated by TCRdb to 2015 to 2018). Library preparation was by the immunoSEQ multiplex PCR assay. As stored in TCRdb, this immuneACCESS dataset retains in-frame rearrangements with V and J assigned. A fraction of the clones does not appear; measured against another copy, unresolved V genes explain less than half of the discrepancy, and the remainder lacks a known reason. This sample lists 55,000 to 70,000 clones; 85% to 95% were detected once. The ten most abundant clones make up approximately 5% of the sample. Material: PBMCs. These receptor sequences come from a man between 18 and 35 years old in good health and CMV-seropositive.

The chain uses TRBV28 and TRBJ2-7, with 7 bases that match TRBD2. The V and J ends lost 3 bases and 3 bases, in that order; junction bases with no gene match: 8. CDR3 length: 15 residues. CDR1 is MDHEN and CDR2 is SYDVKM in the germline V gene. The CDR3 loop reads CASSFPRDYLYEQYF. CDR3 coding DNA: TGTGCCAGCAGTTTCCCGCGGGACTACCTCTACGAGCAGTACTTC.

V and J are TRBV6-5 and TRBJ1-4; no clear D gene. The CDR3 is made up of 14 amino acids. Trimming pared 6 bases from V and 7 bases from J, leaving 15 bases between. Germline values: CDR1 MNHEY, CDR2 SVGAGI. CDR3 sequence (DNA): TGTGCCAGCAGCTACGGCCGAGGGTCTGAAAAACTGTTTTTT. This gives the protein CASSYGRGSEKLFF.

This chain joins TRBV4-1 and TRBJ2-7; 10 bases fit TRBD1. CDR3 size: 13 residues. The V and J ends lost 3 bases and 7 bases, in that order; junction bases with no gene match: 3. Per germline, CDR1 MGHRA and CDR2 YSYEKL. The DNA of the CDR3 is TGCGCCAGCAGCCAGGACAGGGGGTGGGAGCAGTACTTC. It translates to CASSQDRGWEQYF.

The genes are TRBV28 and TRBJ2-2, with D perhaps matching TRBD2 (5 bases). This CDR3 region has 13 residues. V gave up 9 bases and J gave up 1 base, with 9 bases separating them. Germline V lookup: CDR1 MDHEN, CDR2 SYDVKM. The CDR3 coding sequence is TGTGCCAGTTACCGGGGGAACACCGGGGAGCTGTTTTTT. It codes for CASYRGNTGELFF. The full variable domain, in which reference TRBV28 and TRBJ2-2 provide the parts outside the CDR3, is DVKVTQSSRYLVKRTGEKVFLECVQDMDHENMFWYRQDPGLGLRLIYFSYDVKMKEKGDIPEGYSVSREKKERFSLILESASTNQTSMYLCASYRGNTGELFFGEGSRLTVL.

This chain links TRBV5-1 with TRBJ2-6; 8 nucleotides match TRBD1. V gave up 0 bases and J gave up 4 bases; unmatched junction bases: 3. This CDR3 has 16 residues. The germline V gene has CDR1 SGHRS and CDR2 YFSETQ. CDR3 amino acids: CASSLARGPGANVLTF. CDR3 nucleotides: TGCGCCAGCAGCTTGGCCAGGGGGCCAGGGGCCAACGTCCTGACTTTC.

This sequence joins TRBV9 and TRBJ1-1; 7 bases fit TRBD1. The length of the CDR3 is 15 residues. V was pared by 0 bases and J by 0 bases, with 2 bases of the junction left unmatched. Germline assignment: CDR1 SGDLS and CDR2 YYNGEE. This CDR3 is CASSVDGTVNTEAFF. CDR3 DNA sequence: TGTGCCAGCAGCGTAGATGGGACAGTGAACACTGAAGCTTTCTTT. Full variable domain (outside the CDR3, taken from reference TRBV9 and TRBJ1-1): DSGVTQTPKHLITATGQRVTLRCSPRSGDLSVYWYQQSLDQGLQFLIQYYNGEERAKGNILERFSAQQFPDLHSELNLSSLELGDSALYFCASSVDGTVNTEAFFGQGTRLTVV.

The chain couples TRBV9 to TRBJ1-1; unclear D gene. The V end was cut by 0 bases, the J end by 1 base, with 13 bases between. The length of the CDR3 is 16 residues. The germline gives CDR1 SGDLS, CDR2 YYNGEE. For the CDR3, the DNA is TGTGCCAGCAGCGTAGCCCTCTGGAGGCCGAACACTGAAGCTTTCTTT. Its translation: CASSVALWRPNTEAFF.

This chain joins TRBV9 and TRBJ1-3; TRBD1 matches 7 bases. This CDR3 has 15 amino acids. V lost 0 bases, J lost 8 bases, and 8 bases stayed unmatched. Germline values: CDR1 SGDLS, CDR2 YYNGEE. CDR3 DNA sequence: TGTGCCAGCAGCGTAGGACAGGGTTTAGGGGACACCATATATTTT. As protein: CASSVGQGLGDTIYF.

V gene TRBV11-2 combines with J gene TRBJ1-4; D possibly corresponds to TRBD1 (6 bases). V lost 3 bases, J lost 5 bases, and 13 bases lay in between. Germline CDR1 is SGHAT and CDR2 is FQNNGV. The length of the CDR3 is 15 residues. DNA of the CDR3: TGTGCCAGCAGCTTTGGGGGGGCTGGGAATGAAAAACTGTTTTTT. Protein product: CASSFGGAGNEKLFF.

The chain carries TRBV30 and TRBJ2-5; 7 bases map to TRBD1. The CDR3 runs 13 residues. V was pared by 2 bases and J by 5 bases, with 5 bases of the junction left unmatched. In germline, CDR1 is GTSNPN, CDR2 SVGIG (reference sequence). The CDR3 DNA reads as TGTGCCTGGAGTAAGGGGGCTGCGGAGACCCAGTACTTC. Translation gives CAWSKGAAETQYF.

V and J are TRBV10-1 and TRBJ1-1; 9 bases match TRBD1. The germline V gene has CDR1 WNHNN and CDR2 SYGVQD (reference sequence). The CDR3 is 13 residues long. The ends lost 3 bases at V and 7 bases at J; junction bases unmatched: 3. CDR3 region: CASSEGQGSEAFF. The CDR3 DNA follows: TGCGCCAGCAGTGAAGGACAGGGGAGTGAAGCTTTCTTT.

The rearrangement uses TRBV27 and TRBJ2-1, with D perhaps matching TRBD2 (5 bases). Per the germline V gene, CDR1 is MNHEY and CDR2 is SMNVEV (reference sequence). Trimming left V 10 bases short and J 4 bases short, with 23 bases between. This CDR3 has 16 residues. The CDR3 loop is CAIRSGETSTYNEQFF. The CDR3 DNA follows: TGTGCCATCCGGAGTGGGGAGACCTCAACTTACAATGAGCAGTTCTTC.

The rearrangement uses TRBV25-1 and TRBJ2-5; D is undetermined. The CDR3 is made up of 12 amino acids. CDR1 is MGHDK, CDR2 SYGVNS, per germline. V lost 7 bases to trimming and J lost 5 bases, with 11 bases between them. CDR3 in DNA: TGTGCCAGCACCCCTGGGCCTGAGACCCAGTACTTC. It encodes CASTPGPETQYF.

This clone was seen only a few times. V and J are TRBV6-5 and TRBJ2-7; D might be TRBD1 (6 bases). Germline V gene lookup returns CDR1 MNHEY and CDR2 SVGAGI. Trimming left V 5 bases short and J 7 bases short, with 12 bases between. The CDR3 runs 12 residues. The CDR3 bases are TGTGCCAGCAGTAAGATAACAGGGGAGCAGTACTTC. As protein: CASSKITGEQYF.

The chain links TRBV28 to TRBJ1-2; 7 bases line up with TRBD1. The CDR3 consists of 16 residues. Looked up from germline, CDR1 is MDHEN and CDR2 is SYDVKM. The CDR3 region has the DNA TGTGCGTGCCGAGGGGGCGCTGGGGCCCCTAACTATGGCTACACCTTC. It encodes CACRGGAGAPNYGYTF.

CDR3: CASSLGLAGPSNYEQYF. The CDR3 coding sequence is TGTGCCAGCAGCTTAGGTCTAGCGGGACCGTCGAACTACGAGCAGTACTTC. This rearrangement joins TRBV5-5 to TRBJ2-7, with TRBD2 matching 9 bases. This CDR3 is built from 17 residues. The germline gives CDR1 SGHKS, CDR2 YYEKEE (reference sequence). After removal of 2 bases from V and 3 bases from J, the junction contained 12 bases not matched to a gene.

A single count supports this clone. This chain uses TRBV7-9 with TRBJ2-7, with TRBD2 identical over 7 bases. The germline V gene has CDR1 SEHNR and CDR2 FQNEAQ (reference sequence). The CDR3 is 15 residues long. After removal of 3 bases from V and 3 bases from J, the junction contained 8 bases not matched to a gene. The CDR3 protein is CASSFLAGLNYEQYF. CDR3 nucleotide sequence: TGTGCCAGCAGCTTCTTAGCGGGCCTCAACTACGAGCAGTACTTC.

V gene TRBV7-2 combines with J gene TRBJ2-3; D is possibly TRBD1 (6 bases). The V gene's germline CDR1 is SGHTA and CDR2 FQGNSA. The V end lost 2 bases, the J end lost 11 bases, and 11 bases lay between the germline ends. The CDR3 totals 12 residues. The CDR3 region is CASSLKGGVQYF. The CDR3 nucleotides are TGTGCCAGCAGCTTAAAAGGGGGAGTGCAGTATTTT.

This clone has a single count. The V gene is TRBV4-1, the J gene TRBJ2-4; TRBD2 matches at 9 bases. The V and J ends lost 1 base and 7 bases, in that order; junction bases with no gene match: 8. The CDR3 is 16 amino acids. Per germline, CDR1 MGHRA and CDR2 YSYEKL. The CDR3: CASSQGASGMRNIQYF. CDR3 sequence (DNA): TGCGCCAGCAGCCAAGGGGCTAGCGGGATGAGGAACATTCAGTACTTC.

The chain uses TRBV9 and TRBJ1-4; 9 bases fit TRBD1. This CDR3 has 15 amino acids. The V gene end was trimmed by 4 bases and the J gene end by 0 bases; junction bases not matched to a gene: 1. The germline gives CDR1 SGDLS, CDR2 YYNGEE. This CDR3 is CASSRTGATNEKLFF. DNA of the CDR3: TGTGCCAGCAGCAGGACAGGGGCAACTAATGAAAAACTGTTTTTT.

This chain links TRBV18 with TRBJ2-1; 14 nucleotides align to TRBD2. The CDR3 contains 17 residues. Germline loops: CDR1 KGHSH, CDR2 LQKENI. With 4 bases clipped from V and 8 bases from J, the junction kept 10 bases outside the gene matches. In DNA, the CDR3 is TGTGCCAGCTCACTGGGTTCCGGGACTAGCGGGAGTTATGAGCAGTTCTTC. Translating it yields CASSLGSGTSGSYEQFF. The variable domain in full, completed from reference TRBV18 and TRBJ2-1, reads NAGVMQNPRHLVRRRGQEARLRCSPMKGHSHVYWYRQLPEEGLKFMVYLQKENIIDESGMPKERFSAEFPKEGPSILRIQQVVRGDSAAYFCASSLGSGTSGSYEQFFGPGTRLTVL.

The V call is TRBV6-5, the J call TRBJ2-2, with 8 positions matching TRBD2. The junction had 8 bases not matched to a gene; V was cut back by 6 bases and J by 5 bases. The CDR3 has 15 residues. CDR1 MNHEY and CDR2 SVGAGI come from the germline V gene. CDR3 bases: TGTGCCAGCAGCTCTGGGAGCGGGAGAACCGGGGAGCTGTTTTTT. Amino acid sequence: CASSSGSGRTGELFF.

The V call is TRBV19, the J call TRBJ2-1; D is unresolved. The V end lost 5 bases, the J end lost 7 bases, and 12 bases lay between the germline ends. This CDR3 has 13 residues. Germline V gives CDR1 LNHDA, CDR2 SQIVND (reference sequence). CDR3: CASSPFLRNEQFF. CDR3 DNA: TGTGCCAGTAGTCCCTTCCTACGGAATGAGCAGTTCTTC.

The chain couples TRBV6-1 to TRBJ1-1, with D uncertain. Trimming pared 7 bases from V and 1 base from J, leaving 13 bases between. Germline V gene lookup returns CDR1 MNHNS and CDR2 SASEGT. This CDR3 comprises 14 residues. CDR3 sequence: CASTERVGNTEAFF. The CDR3 DNA follows: TGTGCCAGCACAGAGCGAGTTGGGAACACTGAAGCTTTCTTT.

The genes are TRBV29-1 and TRBJ1-2; D unclear. The CDR3 runs 10 residues. Germline assignment: CDR1 SQVTM and CDR2 ANQGSEA. With 1 base removed from V and 7 bases from J, the gap between germline ends came to 4 bases. CDR3 residues: CSVEGSGYTF. CDR3 in DNA: TGCAGCGTTGAAGGGAGTGGCTACACCTTC.